These 25 T cell receptor beta chains share one sample of origin, sequenced in a study of vaccination and CD4 T cells after COVID-19. Sequencing of DNA taken from cultured CD4+ T cells relied on the Oncomine TCR Beta short-read assay. TCRdb called the PCR reads again in MiXCR, with one record for every CDR3 protein. Altogether some 14,000 distinct CDR3 sequences are present, around 38% being singletons, with the ten largest covering about 9.3%. Their antigen targets remain unknown. Treatment specified: roughly ten-day PBMC culture with coronavirus spike peptide pools or control peptides (ViraFEST assay). The sample in question was CD4+ T cells from blood, cultured in vitro, obtained after SARS-CoV-2 vaccination. Receptor source: a human donor who had recovered from COVID-19.

This clonotype was observed a handful of times. The chain carries TRBV27 and TRBJ1-2; 9 bases fit TRBD1. The CDR3 is made up of 16 amino acids. Germline CDR1 MNHEY, CDR2 SMNVEV (reference sequence). V lost 3 bases and J lost 2; bases outside the gene matches: 7. Here the CDR3 DNA reads TGTGCCAGCAGTTTCTCCCAGGACAGGGGCAACTATGGCTACACCTTC. It codes for CASSFSQDRGNYGYTF.

The rearrangement joins TRBV4-2 to TRBJ2-2; perhaps TRBD2 as D (6 bases). The germline V and J ends were trimmed by 0 bases and 7 bases, with 18 bases remaining between them. Germline V gene data show CDR1 as LGHNA and CDR2 as YNFKEQ. CDR3 length: 17 amino acids. CDR3 residues: CASSQDPPGRRDGELFF. The CDR3 bases are TGTGCCAGCAGCCAAGATCCCCCCGGGAGAAGGGACGGGGAGCTGTTTTTT.

In this sample, this clonotype turned up a few times. The rearrangement uses TRBV19 and TRBJ1-5; D perhaps matches TRBD1 (6 bases). Trimming left V 3 bases short and J 5 bases short, with 11 bases between. Germline V gene sequence: CDR1 LNHDA, CDR2 SQIVND (reference sequence). There are 14 residues in the CDR3. The CDR3 DNA reads TGTGCCAGTAGTATTCAGGGGAAGGATCAGCCCCAGCATTTT. This codes for CASSIQGKDQPQHF.

This clonotype turned up a few times. The chain recombines TRBV10-3 with TRBJ2-7, with 11 bases aligning to TRBD2. Germline V gene data show CDR1 as ENHRY and CDR2 as SYGVKD. Losses at the gene ends were 6 bases for V and 2 bases for J; bases not matched to a gene: 3. The CDR3 consists of 14 residues. The chain's CDR3 is CAIRASGGPYEQYF. The CDR3 coding sequence is TGTGCCATCAGGGCTAGCGGGGGGCCCTACGAGCAGTACTTC.

This clonotype was seen a single time. The gene calls are TRBV7-6 and TRBJ1-3, with D uncertain. With 2 bases removed from V and 0 bases from J, the gap between germline ends came to 17 bases. This CDR3 region has 18 residues. Germline V lookup: CDR1 SGHVS, CDR2 FNYEAQ. The DNA of the CDR3 is TGTGCCAGCAGCTTAAGTGGGGTGGGGATAACCTCTGGAAACACCATATATTTT. Amino acid sequence: CASSLSGVGITSGNTIYF.

V and J are TRBV12-3 or TRBV12-4 and TRBJ2-7; D is unresolved. V was shortened by 6 bases and J by 5 bases, with 11 bases between the two germline ends. The CDR3 contains 12 residues. CDR3 residues: CASSFRLDEQYF. CDR3 coding DNA: TGTGCCAGCAGCTTTAGGTTGGACGAGCAGTACTTC.

This clonotype has only a few counts. The V call is TRBV7-9, the J call TRBJ1-1, with 7 bases aligning to TRBD1. Germline values: CDR1 SEHNR, CDR2 FQNEAQ (reference sequence). Trimming removed 1 base from V and 5 bases from J; junction bases left unmatched: 4. The CDR3 contains 14 residues. CDR3 region: CASSLEAGGTEAFF. The CDR3, as DNA: TGTGCCAGCAGCTTAGAGGCAGGGGGGACTGAAGCTTTCTTT.

The rearrangement uses TRBV12-3 or TRBV12-4 and TRBJ2-7, with D perhaps matching TRBD2 (6 bases). V lost 5 bases and J 2 bases, leaving 13 bases between the germline ends. The CDR3 contains 14 residues. Written as DNA, the CDR3 is TGTGCCAGCAGTAAGGGCAGGGAGGCCTACGAGCAGTACTTC. Its protein is CASSKGREAYEQYF.

CDR3 in amino acids: CASSFDVGAGRGDQYF. CDR3 bases: TGTGCCAGCAGCTTTGACGTTGGCGCGGGGAGGGGGGACCAGTACTTC. The chain joins TRBV5-6 to TRBJ2-5, with D perhaps TRBD2 (7 bases). CDR1 is SGHDT and CDR2 is YYEEEE in the germline V gene. This CDR3 is 16 amino acids long. Trimming shortened V by 2 bases and J by 10 bases, and 24 bases separated the two germline ends.

This clonotype has just a few counts. The J gene is TRBJ2-4, the V gene TRBV19; D tentatively reads TRBD1 or TRBD2 (5 bases each). Germline V lookup: CDR1 LNHDA, CDR2 SQIVND (reference sequence). The V end was cut by 1 base, the J end by 6 bases, with 13 bases between. The CDR3 contains 15 residues. The CDR3 sequence is CASSIAGDVRNIQYF. Written as DNA, the CDR3 is TGTGCCAGTAGTATAGCCGGGGACGTACGAAACATTCAGTACTTC.

This chain uses TRBV5-1 with TRBJ2-3; 8 nucleotides match TRBD1. CDR3 length equals 14 residues. Germline V lookup: CDR1 SGHRS, CDR2 YFSETQ. The junction had 5 bases not matched to a gene; V was cut back by 4 bases and J by 4 bases. In nucleotides, the CDR3 is TGCGCCAGCAGCGGTGGACAGGGAGCAGATACGCAGTATTTT. The encoded protein is CASSGGQGADTQYF.

CDR3 nucleotide sequence: TGTGCCAGCAGCTTAACCGGGGAGCTGTTTTTT. Its protein product is CASSLTGELFF. The chain combines TRBV11-3 with TRBJ2-2; D is undetermined. This CDR3 has 11 amino acids. In germline, CDR1 is SGHNT, CDR2 YENEEA. V was pared by 2 bases and J by 5 bases, with 0 bases between.

The CDR3 spells CASSLGSSGYEQYF. The CDR3 nucleotides are TGTGCCAGCAGTTTGGGGAGTAGTGGGTACGAGCAGTACTTC. This chain links TRBV12-3 or TRBV12-4 with TRBJ2-7, with a weak D call TRBD2 (5 bases). The CDR3 loop spans 14 amino acids. Deletions cut 3 bases from V and 4 bases from J, with 13 bases between.

A few counts support this clonotype. This chain connects TRBV28 to TRBJ1-3, with TRBD1 as a possible D gene (6 bases). Germline V gives CDR1 MDHEN, CDR2 SYDVKM. There are 14 residues in the CDR3. V was pared by 5 bases and J by 4 bases, with 12 bases between. The CDR3 nucleotides read TGTGCCAGCAGTCGCGGGGGCGTGGGAAACACCATATATTTT. Translation gives CASSRGGVGNTIYF.

The chain joins TRBV7-2 to TRBJ1-1; no firm D call. The V end was cut by 2 bases, the J end by 1 base, with 8 bases between. Looked up from germline, CDR1 is SGHTA and CDR2 is FQGNSA. This CDR3 region has 14 residues. CDR3: CASSLIRANTEAFF. The CDR3 DNA is TGTGCCAGCAGCTTAATCAGAGCGAACACTGAAGCTTTCTTT. Looking up the rest from reference TRBV7-2 and TRBJ1-1 gives the full variable domain: GAGVSQSPSNKVTEKGKDVELRCDPISGHTALYWYRQSLGQGLEFLIYFQGNSAPDKSGLPSDRFSAERTGGSVSTLTIQRTQQEDSAVYLCASSLIRANTEAFFGQGTRLTVV.

The chain employs TRBV6-1 and TRBJ1-1; TRBD1 is a possible D gene (5 bases). Germline assignment: CDR1 MNHNS and CDR2 SASEGT. This CDR3 is 15 amino acids long. V was pared by 6 bases and J by 4 bases, with 18 bases between. The CDR3 sequence is CASRPGPLTGTEAFF. The CDR3 nucleotides are TGTGCCAGCAGGCCGGGACCTCTCACGGGCACTGAAGCTTTCTTT.

This clonotype occurred a few times. One junction end does not reproduce the germline sequence, and a read error may be involved. The rearrangement links TRBV24-1 to TRBJ2-3, with 9 bases lining up with TRBD2. This CDR3 is built from 15 residues. Germline V gene data show CDR1 as KGHDR and CDR2 as SFDVKD. The CDR3 loop reads CATSAGSGSKDTQYF. The DNA of the CDR3 is TGTGCCACCAGTGCCGGTAGCGGGAGCAAAGATACGCAGTATTTT.

A few counts support this clonotype. The chain employs TRBV7-9 and TRBJ1-6; unclear D gene. CDR3 length: 15 residues. Trimming left V 3 bases short and J 5 bases short, with 11 bases between. The germline V gene encodes CDR1 SEHNR and CDR2 FQNEAQ (reference sequence). CDR3 residues: CASSLTLPDNSPLHF. The CDR3 DNA follows: TGTGCCAGCAGCTTGACCCTCCCAGATAATTCACCCCTCCACTTT.

This chain links TRBV20-1 with TRBJ2-2; D is perhaps TRBD1 or TRBD2 (5 bases each). The germline V gene has CDR1 DFQATT and CDR2 SNEGSKA (reference sequence). CDR3 length: 13 amino acids. Trimming took off 5 bases at V and 3 bases at J, with 10 bases between the two ends. DNA of the CDR3: TGCAGTGCTTGGGACGGGGACACCGGGGAGCTGTTTTTT. Amino acid sequence: CSAWDGDTGELFF.

The table lists this clonotype with a few counts. V gene TRBV7-2 combines with J gene TRBJ2-7; D not certain. This CDR3 is built from 15 residues. Trimming took off 2 bases at V and 3 bases at J, with 14 bases between the two ends. Germline V gene data show CDR1 as SGHTA and CDR2 as FQGNSA. CDR3 sequence: CASSLLRSSFYEQYF. DNA of the CDR3: TGTGCCAGCAGCTTATTGCGGTCGTCCTTCTACGAGCAGTACTTC.

V is TRBV24-1 and J is TRBJ1-5, with D uncertain. Germline V gives CDR1 KGHDR, CDR2 SFDVKD. This CDR3 contains 12 residues. Trimming removed 2 bases at V and 4 bases at J, with 2 bases between. CDR3 region: CATSDSNQPQHF. The CDR3 DNA reads as TGTGCCACCAGTGATTCAAATCAGCCCCAGCATTTT.

The chain employs TRBV6-2 or TRBV6-3 and TRBJ1-5; D uncertain. This CDR3 region has 18 residues. The V and J ends lost 0 bases and 4 bases respectively, with 19 bases between them. Germline V lookup: CDR1 MNHEY, CDR2 SVGEGT. CDR3 nucleotide sequence: TGTGCCAGCAGTTACTCGAATTCGATCCCTAACCCAAATCAGCCCCAGCATTTT. Its translation: CASSYSNSIPNPNQPQHF.

Here the CDR3 reads CASSLAPVVQNIQYF. In DNA, the CDR3 is TGTGCCAGCAGCTTAGCGCCAGTGGTACAAAACATTCAGTACTTC. V is TRBV7-2 and J is TRBJ2-4; D not certain. Trimming shortened V by 0 bases and J by 5 bases, and 11 bases separated the two germline ends. The germline V gene encodes CDR1 SGHTA and CDR2 FQGNSA. The length of the CDR3 is 15 residues.

The J gene is TRBJ1-5, the V gene TRBV10-3; TRBD1 agrees at 7 bases. V was clipped by 0 bases and J by 1 base; unmatched bases: 3. The CDR3 has 16 amino acids. CDR1 ENHRY and CDR2 SYGVKD come from the germline V gene. The CDR3 bases are TGTGCCATCAGTGAGTCTGGCAGGGGGAGCAATCAGCCCCAGCATTTT. Translated: CAISESGRGSNQPQHF.

The CDR3 loop reads CASSQTGPTTADTQYF. CDR3 nucleotides: TGCGCCAGCAGCCAAACAGGACCCACCACCGCAGATACGCAGTATTTT. This rearrangement joins TRBV4-1 to TRBJ2-3; a possible D gene is TRBD1 (5 bases). The V gene lost 2 bases and the J gene lost 4 bases, with 16 bases spanning the gap. CDR1 is MGHRA, CDR2 YSYEKL, per germline. CDR3 length: 16 residues.